This T cell receptor (beta chain) was sequenced in a study of T-cell memory formation after mild COVID-19. Whole-study results and caveats: Day 15 to 85 contracting clones showed balanced CD4/CD8; later expanders leaned CD4+.

TCRdb independently ran MiXCR on the 5' RACE reads; one entry per CDR3 protein. Among 200,000 or so distinct CDR3 sequences, over 9% were seen once, and the ten largest hold about 3.8%. This clonotype was observed at least ten times. Its antigen remains unidentified. CDR1 and CDR2 (germline): LGHNA, YNFKEQ. The CDR3 runs to 17 residues. The V end was cut by 0 bases, the J end by 1 base, with 15 bases between. Material: PBMCs or a T cell subset sorted from them (not recorded which). The V and J genes are TRBV4-2 and TRBJ1-2; tentatively, D is TRBD1 (6 bases). The receptor's source is a man younger than 35 who had mild COVID-19 (a few samples of this study predate the infection). Cell type and time point are not known. CDR3 sequence reads: CASSQDLSGALNYGYTF. As DNA, the CDR3 is TGTGCCAGCAGCCAAGATCTTTCGGGGGCGCTTAACTATGGCTACACCTTC.